These 14 T cell receptor beta chains share one sample of origin, sequenced in a study of cytomegalovirus exposure and HLA in healthy donors. PCR involved 60 Vbeta and 13 Jbeta primers. Produced via immunoSEQ multiplex PCR; TCRdb's table is partial and in-frame only. The top ten hold about 10% of the sample, which has more than 70,000 clones, 70% to 80% seen once. Sequencing used PBMCs. The receptors were gathered from a woman aged 45-59 years in good health and CMV-seropositive.

J is TRBJ1-4 and V is TRBV27; TRBD1 agrees at 8 bases. The CDR3 loop spans 15 amino acids. V lost 3 bases, J lost 5 bases, and 5 bases stayed unmatched. Looked up from germline, CDR1 is MNHEY and CDR2 is SMNVEV (reference sequence). The CDR3 loop reads CASSLWWTGNEKLFF. DNA of the CDR3: TGTGCCAGCAGTTTGTGGTGGACAGGGAATGAAAAACTGTTTTTT.

The V gene is TRBV6-1, the J gene TRBJ2-7; TRBD2 matches 10 bases. J was trimmed by 5 bases and V by 1 base; bases with no gene match: 5. The CDR3 totals 15 residues. Germline CDR1 and CDR2: MNHNS and SASEGT. In nucleotides, the CDR3 is TGTGCCAGCAGTGAAGAAGCGGGAGGGCCACACGAGCAGTACTTC. Encoded protein: CASSEEAGGPHEQYF.

The table lists this clone with a few counts. This chain connects TRBV9 to TRBJ2-3, with 7 nucleotides matching TRBD1. The CDR3 length is 14 residues. The V segment lost 3 bases and the J segment 3 bases; nucleotides outside the gene matches: 4. Germline-derived CDR1 and CDR2 are SGDLS and YYNGEE. For the CDR3, the DNA is TGTGCCAGCAGCGCGGGACAGCTGACAGATACGCAGTATTTT. It translates to CASSAGQLTDTQYF. Supplemented by reference TRBV9 and TRBJ2-3, the full variable domain reads DSGVTQTPKHLITATGQRVTLRCSPRSGDLSVYWYQQSLDQGLQFLIQYYNGEERAKGNILERFSAQQFPDLHSELNLSSLELGDSALYFCASSAGQLTDTQYFGPGTRLTVL.

A word on this clone: One junction end does not reproduce the germline sequence, and a read error may be involved. The V and J genes are TRBV18 and TRBJ2-3; D is perhaps TRBD2 (6 bases). Germline V gene lookup returns CDR1 KGHSH and CDR2 LQKENI. The CDR3 is 13 amino acids. The CDR3 DNA reads TGTGCCAGCTCACCATCGAGCGAGCGGGCGCCGGATTTT. Its translation: CASSPSSERAPDF.

The chain is built from TRBV6-1 and TRBJ1-3; D is unclear. The CDR3 is 14 amino acids. Deletions cut 3 bases from V and 0 bases from J, with 6 bases between. Germline V lookup: CDR1 MNHNS, CDR2 SASEGT. The DNA of the CDR3 is TGTGCCAGCAGTGATAGAATCTCTGGAAACACCATATATTTT. As protein: CASSDRISGNTIYF.

This chain connects TRBV5-1 to TRBJ2-5, with 11 bases that match TRBD1. Per germline, CDR1 SGHRS and CDR2 YFSETQ. CDR3 size: 14 residues. J was trimmed by 1 base and V by 6 bases; bases with no gene match: 2. CDR3 residues: CASTDRGLQETQYF. CDR3 in DNA: TGCGCCAGCACGGACAGGGGGCTCCAAGAGACCCAGTACTTC.

V gene TRBV5-1 combines with J gene TRBJ1-1; D unclear. CDR1 and CDR2 from the germline V gene are SGHRS and YFSETQ. The CDR3 extends over 13 amino acids. Trimming shortened V by 0 bases and J by 11 bases, and 14 bases separated the two germline ends. The CDR3 DNA is TGCGCCAGCAGCTTGGCCCTCGAAACCGGGGCTTTCTTT. It codes for CASSLALETGAFF.

The rearrangement uses TRBV28 and TRBJ1-2, with 9 bases lining up with TRBD1. The germline V gene has CDR1 MDHEN and CDR2 SYDVKM. V lost 2 bases, J lost 6 bases, and 7 bases stayed unmatched. The CDR3 length is 15 residues. The CDR3 here is CASSLTGGPLDGYTF. The CDR3 coding sequence is TGTGCCAGCAGTTTAACAGGGGGCCCCTTAGATGGCTACACCTTC.

The V gene is TRBV4-2, the J gene TRBJ2-3; D perhaps matches TRBD2 (5 bases). The length of the CDR3 is 16 residues. Per the germline V gene, CDR1 is LGHNA and CDR2 is YNFKEQ. V was cut by 0 bases and J by 2 bases, with 12 bases left in between. The CDR3: CASSQDRSGTTDTQYF. In nucleotides, the CDR3 is TGTGCCAGCAGCCAAGATCGCAGCGGCACCACAGATACGCAGTATTTT.

This clone has a single count. This chain links TRBV7-2 with TRBJ2-3, with D possibly TRBD2 on 5 matching bases. CDR1 and CDR2 from the germline V gene are SGHTA and FQGNSA. Deletions cut 1 base from V and 3 bases from J, with 5 bases between. The CDR3 contains 13 residues. The CDR3: CASSLGTTDTQYF. CDR3 sequence (DNA): TGTGCCAGCAGCTTAGGGACTACAGATACGCAGTATTTT.

The chain uses TRBV7-2 and TRBJ2-4; 9 nucleotides align to TRBD2. The CDR3 is 15 amino acids. V lost 1 base and J lost 5; bases outside the gene matches: 3. Germline CDR1 is SGHTA and CDR2 is FQGNSA. The CDR3 DNA follows: TGTGCCAGCAGCTTAGTGGCTAGCGGGGAAAACATTCAGTACTTC. Translation gives CASSLVASGENIQYF.

The genes are TRBV10-3 and TRBJ1-1; D is perhaps TRBD1 (5 bases). The CDR3 totals 13 residues. V shed 8 bases and J shed 6 bases, with 16 bases lying between them. The germline gives CDR1 ENHRY, CDR2 SYGVKD. CDR3 in amino acids: CAIRNRGESEAFF. The DNA for the CDR3 is TGTGCCATCCGAAATCGGGGGGAGTCTGAAGCTTTCTTT.

This chain connects TRBV10-2 to TRBJ2-7, with D maybe TRBD2 (5 bases). The germline CDR1 and CDR2 sequences are WSHSY and SAAADI. V was clipped by 0 bases and J by 6 bases, with 12 bases between them. This CDR3 is built from 14 residues. The chain's CDR3 is CASSESGGRGEQYF. DNA of the CDR3: TGCGCCAGCAGTGAGTCAGGAGGTCGTGGCGAGCAGTACTTC.

CDR3 nucleotide sequence: TGTGCCAGTAGCTCCGGCAGCTCCTACGAGCAGTACTTC. Protein: CASSSGSSYEQYF. V usage is TRBV27 and J usage is TRBJ2-7; D is undetermined. Looked up from germline, CDR1 is MNHEY and CDR2 is SMNVEV (reference sequence). Trimming removed 9 bases from V and 0 bases from J, with 12 bases in between. The length of the CDR3 is 13 residues.